What follows are 28 T cell receptor beta chains derived from one specimen sequenced in a study of blood T cell repertoires in COVID-19. Produced via immunoSEQ multiplex PCR; TCRdb's table is partial and in-frame only. The sample carries 200,000 to 250,000 clones, roughly 80% recorded once. Input material: peripheral blood. All receptors derive from a woman aged 18-30 years with acute or convalescent COVID-19.

V and J are TRBV19 and TRBJ2-1, with 7 nucleotides matching TRBD2. From germline, CDR1 is LNHDA and CDR2 SQIVND (reference sequence). The CDR3 loop spans 15 amino acids. With 5 bases clipped from V and 1 base from J, the junction kept 5 bases outside the gene matches. The CDR3 nucleotides read TGTGCCAGTAGTCCACGGACTAGTTCCTACAATGAGCAGTTCTTC. This translates into CASSPRTSSYNEQFF.

This chain joins TRBV6-5 and TRBJ1-4, with 7 bases fitting TRBD1. J gave up 7 bases and V 10 bases, and 12 bases lay outside the gene matches. This CDR3 region has 14 residues. Germline V CDR1 and CDR2: MNHEY, SVGAGI. The CDR3 region has the DNA TGTGCCACCCTAAAACAGGGGTGGGGTGAAAAACTGTTTTTT. Its protein is CATLKQGWGEKLFF.

CDR3 amino acids: CAVLQGTAITSYNSPLHF. Here the CDR3 DNA reads TGTGCCGTCCTACAGGGGACAGCAATAACCTCCTATAATTCACCCCTCCACTTT. The chain combines TRBV28 with TRBJ1-6, with 7 bases fitting TRBD1. The CDR3 is made up of 18 amino acids. Germline CDR1 and CDR2: MDHEN and SYDVKM. V was clipped by 11 bases and J by 0 bases; unmatched bases: 16.

The chain couples TRBV4-3 to TRBJ2-2, with D possibly being TRBD2 (5 bases). This CDR3 comprises 16 residues. Germline values: CDR1 LGHNA, CDR2 YSLEER. Trimming removed 2 bases from V and 5 bases from J, with 15 bases in between. The CDR3, as DNA: TGCGCCAGCAGCCAACTACTCACCCGGGGTACCGGGGAGCTGTTTTTT. This gives the protein CASSQLLTRGTGELFF.

The chain employs TRBV18 and TRBJ2-2; D might be TRBD1 (6 bases). CDR3 size: 13 residues. Trimming shortened V by 3 bases and J by 4 bases, and 6 bases separated the two germline ends. Germline V gene sequence: CDR1 KGHSH, CDR2 LQKENI. DNA of the CDR3: TGTGCCAGCTCACCGGGGGCCACCGGGGAGCTGTTTTTT. Amino acid sequence: CASSPGATGELFF.

J is TRBJ2-1 and V is TRBV19; 7 positions agree with TRBD1. CDR1 and CDR2 from the germline V gene are LNHDA and SQIVND (reference sequence). The CDR3 consists of 15 residues. V was clipped by 1 base and J by 6 bases; unmatched bases: 6. The CDR3 sequence: CASSIVATGRNEQFF. CDR3 coding DNA: TGTGCCAGTAGTATAGTCGCGACAGGGCGCAATGAGCAGTTCTTC.

This clone was picked up a small number of times. V and J are TRBV3-1 (or the pseudogene TRBV3-2) and TRBJ2-6; perhaps TRBD1 as D (5 bases). The CDR3 runs to 15 residues. Per germline, CDR1 LGHDT and CDR2 YNNKEL (reference sequence). V lost 1 base and J 3 bases, leaving 7 bases between the germline ends. The DNA for the CDR3 is TGTGCCAGCAGCCAAGGAAGGGGTGGGGCCAACGTCCTGACTTTC. Its translation is CASSQGRGGANVLTF.

The rearrangement links TRBV7-2 to TRBJ1-2; 8 bases align to TRBD1. This CDR3 has 12 residues. V lost 7 bases, J lost 4 bases, and 2 bases stayed unmatched. Germline assignment: CDR1 SGHTA and CDR2 FQGNSA. The DNA for the CDR3 is TGTGCCAGCACTCAGGGGGCCTATGGCTACACCTTC. Translating gives CASTQGAYGYTF.

The chain recombines TRBV27 with TRBJ2-7; 8 nucleotides align to TRBD1. Unmatched junction bases numbered 6, after V lost 3 bases and J lost 5 bases. Per the germline V gene, CDR1 is MNHEY and CDR2 is SMNVEV (reference sequence). This CDR3 region has 14 residues. The CDR3 DNA reads TGTGCCAGCAGTTTCAAAGACAGGGGCCACGAGCAGTACTTC. It specifies CASSFKDRGHEQYF.

The V gene is TRBV7-2, the J gene TRBJ2-1; 7 positions agree with TRBD2. The germline gives CDR1 SGHTA, CDR2 FQGNSA. Unmatched junction bases numbered 4, after V lost 6 bases and J lost 5 bases. The CDR3 has 13 amino acids. DNA for the CDR3: TGTGCCAGCAGGTCTCTAGCGGACAATGAGCAGTTCTTC. Translated, it gives CASRSLADNEQFF.

The V gene is TRBV28, the J gene TRBJ2-7; the D gene is possibly TRBD2 (5 bases). CDR1 MDHEN and CDR2 SYDVKM come from the germline V gene. This CDR3 spans 15 amino acids. Trimming stripped 5 bases from V and 1 base from J, with 15 bases between. Here the CDR3 DNA reads TGTGCCAGCAGTAACCCCGGGAAATTTTCCTACGAGCAGTACTTC. Translation gives CASSNPGKFSYEQYF.

The chain uses TRBV11-3 and TRBJ2-6, with D possibly TRBD2 on 5 matching bases. The CDR3 loop spans 16 amino acids. Deletions cut 1 base from V and 4 bases from J, with 11 bases between. Per the germline V gene, CDR1 is SGHNT and CDR2 is YENEEA. The CDR3 loop reads CASSLGEGAGANVLTF. DNA for the CDR3: TGTGCCAGCAGCTTAGGTGAGGGCGCCGGGGCCAACGTCCTGACTTTC.

This clone has more than one count but fewer than ten. This chain uses TRBV7-8 with TRBJ2-5, with 13 bases identical to TRBD2. The CDR3 sequence is 17 residues long. Germline loops: CDR1 SGHVS, CDR2 FQNEAQ. Losses at the gene ends were 10 bases for V and 5 bases for J; bases not matched to a gene: 16. Here the CDR3 DNA reads TGTGCCACGCACCCATCCGGGACTAGCGGGATAATGGAGACCCAGTACTTC. This gives the protein CATHPSGTSGIMETQYF.

V usage is TRBV7-9 and J usage is TRBJ2-3, with 7 bases that match TRBD2. With 2 bases clipped from V and 0 bases from J, the junction kept 5 bases outside the gene matches. The CDR3 contains 16 residues. Per the germline V gene, CDR1 is SEHNR and CDR2 is FQNEAQ (reference sequence). The CDR3 bases are TGTGCCAGCAGCTTATACGGCGGGGGAAGCACAGATACGCAGTATTTT. Protein sequence: CASSLYGGGSTDTQYF. Together with reference TRBV7-9 and TRBJ2-3, the CDR3 gives the full variable domain: DTGVSQNPRHKITKRGQNVTFRCDPISEHNRLYWYRQTLGQGPEFLTYFQNEAQLEKSRLLSDRFSAERPKGSFSTLEIQRTEQGDSAMYLCASSLYGGGSTDTQYFGPGTRLTVL.

This clone has only one observation. The chain joins TRBV11-3 to TRBJ2-2, with D perhaps matching TRBD2 (5 bases). Trimming cost V 5 bases and J 2 bases, with 9 bases left between them. CDR1 SGHNT and CDR2 YENEEA come from the germline V gene. The CDR3 runs 14 residues. The CDR3 reads CASSPGKNTGELFF. The CDR3 DNA is TGTGCCAGCAGCCCGGGGAAAAACACCGGGGAGCTGTTTTTT.

The genes are TRBV7-2 and TRBJ2-1; 10 bases align to TRBD1. Germline assignment: CDR1 SGHTA and CDR2 FQGNSA. The V and J ends lost 5 bases and 7 bases, in that order; junction bases with no gene match: 8. The CDR3 runs 15 residues. This CDR3 reads CASSPTGQGTNEQFF. In DNA form, the CDR3 reads TGTGCCAGCAGCCCAACGGGACAGGGGACGAATGAGCAGTTCTTC.

For this clone: This CDR3 is also generated by other DNA sequences in the sample. The rearrangement links TRBV5-1 to TRBJ2-3, with TRBD2 matching over 8 bases. The germline V gene has CDR1 SGHRS and CDR2 YFSETQ. CDR3 length: 15 amino acids. With 5 bases clipped from V and 0 bases from J, the junction kept 5 bases outside the gene matches. In DNA form, the CDR3 reads TGCGCCAGCAGAGGTCTAGCGGGTAGCACAGATACGCAGTATTTT. Translation gives CASRGLAGSTDTQYF.

The chain uses TRBV7-6 and TRBJ1-2; perhaps TRBD1 as D (6 bases). CDR1 is SGHVS, CDR2 FNYEAQ, per germline. There are 20 residues in the CDR3. V lost 3 bases and J 0 bases, leaving 26 bases between the germline ends. Here the CDR3 DNA reads TGTGCCAGCAGCTTCCAACGCGCGATGGGGGCGCCCCGAGCTAACTATGGCTACACCTTC. It translates to CASSFQRAMGAPRANYGYTF. The whole variable domain, filled in from reference TRBV7-6 and TRBJ1-2, reads GAGVSQSPRYKVTKRGQDVALRCDPISGHVSLYWYRQALGQGPEFLTYFNYEAQQDKSGLPNDRFSAERPEGSISTLTIQRTEQRDSAMYRCASSFQRAMGAPRANYGYTFGSGTRLTVV.

This clone was seen just once. The chain recombines TRBV12-3 or TRBV12-4 with TRBJ2-1, with 8 bases lining up with TRBD2. Trimming removed 6 bases from V and 9 bases from J; junction bases left unmatched: 7. CDR3 length: 13 amino acids. The CDR3 loop is CASSRTSYGEQFF. DNA of the CDR3: TGTGCCAGCAGCAGGACTAGCTATGGTGAGCAGTTCTTC.

This clone occurred once. V gene TRBV5-8 combines with J gene TRBJ2-4; 12 positions match TRBD2. The V and J ends lost 0 bases and 2 bases, in that order; junction bases with no gene match: 6. CDR1 is SGHTS and CDR2 is YDEGEE in the germline V gene. The CDR3 extends over 18 amino acids. In DNA, the CDR3 is TGTGCCAGCAGCTTGGATCTAGCGGGAGGGGGTTCCAAAAACATTCAGTACTTC. Protein: CASSLDLAGGGSKNIQYF.

The V gene is TRBV7-9, the J gene TRBJ2-7; maybe TRBD1 (5 bases). Germline lookup yields CDR1 SEHNR and CDR2 FQNEAQ (reference sequence). Trimming pared 3 bases from V and 3 bases from J, leaving 12 bases between. This CDR3 spans 14 amino acids. Here the CDR3 DNA reads TGTGCCAGCAGCTTGGCGACAGAACTCTACGAGCAGTACTTC. It encodes CASSLATELYEQYF.

J is TRBJ2-5 and V is TRBV6-5; D may be TRBD2 (5 bases). The CDR3 runs 15 residues. V gave up 7 bases and J gave up 2 bases, with 17 bases separating them. CDR1 is MNHEY, CDR2 SVGAGI, per germline. The CDR3 DNA reads as TGTGCCAGCACCGAGGGTTGGACTCTGCAAGAGACCCAGTACTTC. Its protein product is CASTEGWTLQETQYF.

V gene TRBV6-4 combines with J gene TRBJ2-1; 8 bases are shared with TRBD1. V was pared by 4 bases and J by 2 bases, with 4 bases of the junction left unmatched. Germline values: CDR1 MRHNA, CDR2 SNTAGT. The CDR3 totals 15 residues. This CDR3 reads CASSVDRVAYNEQFF. The DNA of the CDR3 is TGTGCCAGCAGTGTGGACAGGGTGGCCTACAATGAGCAGTTCTTC.

The rearrangement links TRBV9 to TRBJ1-2; D is unclear. V gave up 0 bases and J gave up 6 bases, with 12 bases separating them. Germline lookup yields CDR1 SGDLS and CDR2 YYNGEE. There are 14 residues in the CDR3. Here the CDR3 reads CASSVAWADDGYTF. CDR3 nucleotide sequence: TGTGCCAGCAGCGTAGCATGGGCAGATGATGGCTACACCTTC. Drawing the rest from reference TRBV9 and TRBJ1-2, the complete variable domain is DSGVTQTPKHLITATGQRVTLRCSPRSGDLSVYWYQQSLDQGLQFLIQYYNGEERAKGNILERFSAQQFPDLHSELNLSSLELGDSALYFCASSVAWADDGYTFGSGTRLTVV.

A single count supports this clone. The chain couples TRBV5-4 to TRBJ2-1, with D possibly TRBD2 on 5 matching bases. CDR3 size: 15 residues. Trimming removed 6 bases from V and 0 bases from J, with 13 bases in between. The germline CDR1 and CDR2 sequences are SGHNT and YYREEE (reference sequence). CDR3 DNA sequence: TGTGCCAGCACCCCTTTAGGGAGCTCCTACAATGAGCAGTTCTTC. It encodes CASTPLGSSYNEQFF.

This chain connects TRBV4-3 to TRBJ1-2; D is unresolved. Germline assignment: CDR1 LGHNA and CDR2 YSLEER. This CDR3 has 17 amino acids. V lost 0 bases, J lost 4 bases, and 18 bases lay in between. The CDR3 sequence: CASSQDSAGGTLYGYTF. For the CDR3, the DNA is TGCGCCAGCAGCCAAGATTCCGCAGGAGGAACTCTCTATGGCTACACCTTC.

Concerning this clone itself: Other DNA sequences in this sample translate to the same CDR3. The J gene is TRBJ1-1, the V gene TRBV5-1; the match to TRBD1 covers 7 bases. This CDR3 has 14 residues. V was clipped by 0 bases and J by 5 bases; unmatched bases: 4. Germline values: CDR1 SGHRS, CDR2 YFSETQ. Written as DNA, the CDR3 is TGCGCCAGCAGCTTGGCAGGGGGATGGACTGAAGCTTTCTTT. Its protein is CASSLAGGWTEAFF.

The rearrangement joins TRBV4-1 to TRBJ2-1; D gene ambiguous. Trimming removed 0 bases from V and 5 bases from J, with 5 bases in between. This CDR3 has 13 amino acids. From germline, CDR1 is MGHRA and CDR2 YSYEKL. DNA for the CDR3: TGCGCCAGCAGCCAAGAGGGCAACAATGAGCAGTTCTTC. Amino acid sequence: CASSQEGNNEQFF.